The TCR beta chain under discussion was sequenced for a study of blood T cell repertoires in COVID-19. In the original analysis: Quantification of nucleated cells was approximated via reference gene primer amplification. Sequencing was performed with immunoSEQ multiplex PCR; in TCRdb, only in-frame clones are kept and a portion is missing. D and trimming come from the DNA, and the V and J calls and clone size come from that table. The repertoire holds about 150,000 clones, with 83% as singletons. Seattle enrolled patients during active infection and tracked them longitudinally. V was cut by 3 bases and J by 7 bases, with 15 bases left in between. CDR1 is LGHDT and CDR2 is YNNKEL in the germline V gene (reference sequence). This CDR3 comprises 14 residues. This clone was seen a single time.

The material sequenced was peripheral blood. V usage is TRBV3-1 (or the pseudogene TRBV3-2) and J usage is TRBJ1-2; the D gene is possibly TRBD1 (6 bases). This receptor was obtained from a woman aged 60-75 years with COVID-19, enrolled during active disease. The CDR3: CASSHPQGRGGYTF. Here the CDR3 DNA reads TGTGCCAGCAGCCACCCACAGGGACGAGGTGGCTACACCTTC.